Below, 6 T cell receptor beta chains from the same sample are listed, as sequenced in a study of cytomegalovirus exposure and HLA in healthy donors. It was with 60 Vbeta and 13 Jbeta primers that the PCR ran. Profiling relied on immunoSEQ multiplex PCR, and the TCRdb table lists in-frame clones only, not all of them. The repertoire holds approximately 150,000 clones, approximately 79% seen once, with approximately 2.9% in the top ten. Sequencing used PBMCs. Receptors were obtained from a woman aged 25 to 39 in good health and CMV-seronegative.

The chain recombines TRBV10-3 with TRBJ2-2; D remains ambiguous. Looked up from germline, CDR1 is ENHRY and CDR2 is SYGVKD. This CDR3 has 14 residues. The V end lost 3 bases, the J end lost 5 bases, and 10 bases lay between the germline ends. CDR3 coding DNA: TGTGCCATCAGTGACAAGGAACAGACCGGGGAGCTGTTTTTT. This translates into CAISDKEQTGELFF.

The chain is built from TRBV27 and TRBJ1-5; the D is unclear. Trimming removed 2 bases from V and 6 bases from J, with 14 bases in between. This CDR3 region has 15 residues. Germline CDR1 MNHEY, CDR2 SMNVEV (reference sequence). CDR3: CASSLRGISRQPQHF. The CDR3 region has the DNA TGTGCCAGCAGTTTACGCGGGATCAGCCGTCAGCCCCAGCATTTT.

The J gene is TRBJ2-7, the V gene TRBV5-1, with 10 bases identical to TRBD2. Germline values: CDR1 SGHRS, CDR2 YFSETQ. CDR3 size: 16 residues. The V gene end was trimmed by 0 bases and the J gene end by 3 bases; junction bases not matched to a gene: 6. The DNA of the CDR3 is TGCGCCAGCAGCTTGGGTCCTAGCGGGGGACTCTACGAGCAGTACTTC. Translated: CASSLGPSGGLYEQYF.

The rearrangement uses TRBV21-1 and TRBJ2-2; TRBD2, the table's D call, lacks a check against the DNA. TRBV21-1 is a documented pseudogene. This CDR3 comprises 17 residues. DNA for the CDR3: TGTGCCAGCTCACCAGCGGGAGGGCAAAGGAGCACCGGGGAGCTGTTTTTT. Translated, it gives CASSPAGGQRSTGELFF.

The chain links TRBV18 to TRBJ1-6; the D gene is possibly TRBD1 (5 bases). CDR1 KGHSH and CDR2 LQKENI come from the germline V gene. The V end was cut by 3 bases, the J end by 2 bases, with 5 bases between. The CDR3 length is 14 residues. In nucleotides, the CDR3 is TGTGCCAGCTCACCGGGGCCCTATAATTCACCCCTCCACTTT. Its translation: CASSPGPYNSPLHF.

The V gene is TRBV19, the J gene TRBJ2-1, with 13 bases lining up with TRBD2. Germline CDR1 and CDR2: LNHDA and SQIVND (reference sequence). The ends lost 3 bases at V and 15 bases at J; junction bases unmatched: 8. CDR3 length: 14 amino acids. The CDR3: CASSIFRTSGSLFF. Here the CDR3 DNA reads TGTGCCAGTAGTATTTTTAGGACTAGCGGGAGCTTGTTCTTC.